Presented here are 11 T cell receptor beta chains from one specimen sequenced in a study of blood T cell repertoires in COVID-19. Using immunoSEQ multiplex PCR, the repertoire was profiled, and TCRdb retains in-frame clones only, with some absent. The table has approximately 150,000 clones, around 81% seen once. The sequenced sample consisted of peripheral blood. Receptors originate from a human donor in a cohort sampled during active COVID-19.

The CDR3 region has the DNA TGTGCCAGTAGTATGTGGGAGGGATTGGGCAATCAGCCCCAGCATTTT. Translated: CASSMWEGLGNQPQHF. The chain links TRBV19 to TRBJ1-5, with D unresolved. Trimming removed 3 bases at V and 2 bases at J, with 14 bases between. CDR1 and CDR2 from the germline V gene are LNHDA and SQIVND (reference sequence). The CDR3 runs to 16 residues.

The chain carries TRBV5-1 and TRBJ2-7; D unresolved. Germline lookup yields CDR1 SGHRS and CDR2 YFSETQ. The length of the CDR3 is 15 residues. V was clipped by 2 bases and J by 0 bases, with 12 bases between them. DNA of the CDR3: TGCGCCAGCAGCTTACCCCAAGCAGGCTCCTACGAGCAGTACTTC. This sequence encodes CASSLPQAGSYEQYF.

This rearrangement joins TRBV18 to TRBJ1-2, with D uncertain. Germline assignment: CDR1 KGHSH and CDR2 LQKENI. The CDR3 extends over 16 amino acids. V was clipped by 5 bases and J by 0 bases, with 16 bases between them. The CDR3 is CASSAVRGGANYGYTF. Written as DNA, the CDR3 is TGTGCCAGCTCAGCGGTCCGGGGAGGCGCTAACTATGGCTACACCTTC. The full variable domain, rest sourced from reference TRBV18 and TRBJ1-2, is NAGVMQNPRHLVRRRGQEARLRCSPMKGHSHVYWYRQLPEEGLKFMVYLQKENIIDESGMPKERFSAEFPKEGPSILRIQQVVRGDSAAYFCASSAVRGGANYGYTFGSGTRLTVV.

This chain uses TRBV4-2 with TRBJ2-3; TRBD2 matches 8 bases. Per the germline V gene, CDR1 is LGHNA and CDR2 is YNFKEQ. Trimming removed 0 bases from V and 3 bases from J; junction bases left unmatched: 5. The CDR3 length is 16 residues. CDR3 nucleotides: TGTGCCAGCAGCCAAGAAAGAGCGGGAGCGACAGATACGCAGTATTTT. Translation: CASSQERAGATDTQYF.

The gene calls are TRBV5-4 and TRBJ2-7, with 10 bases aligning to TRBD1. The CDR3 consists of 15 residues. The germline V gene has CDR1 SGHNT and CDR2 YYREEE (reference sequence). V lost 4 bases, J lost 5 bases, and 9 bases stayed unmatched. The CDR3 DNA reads TGTGCCAGCAGCCCACGACAGGGGGCTCTCGACGAGCAGTACTTC. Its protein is CASSPRQGALDEQYF.

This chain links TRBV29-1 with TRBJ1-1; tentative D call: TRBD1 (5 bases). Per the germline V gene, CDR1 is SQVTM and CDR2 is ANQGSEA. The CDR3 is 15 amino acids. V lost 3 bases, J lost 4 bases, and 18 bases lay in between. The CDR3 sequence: CSVDFSGVWGTEAFF. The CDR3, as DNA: TGCAGCGTTGATTTCTCGGGGGTTTGGGGCACTGAAGCTTTCTTT.

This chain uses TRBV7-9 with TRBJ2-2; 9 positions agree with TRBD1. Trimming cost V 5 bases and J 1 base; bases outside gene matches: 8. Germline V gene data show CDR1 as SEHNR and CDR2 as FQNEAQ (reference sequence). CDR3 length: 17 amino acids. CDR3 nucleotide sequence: TGTGCCAGCAGCCGTCTCCCGGGACAGGGGAACACCGGGGAGCTGTTTTTT. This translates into CASSRLPGQGNTGELFF.

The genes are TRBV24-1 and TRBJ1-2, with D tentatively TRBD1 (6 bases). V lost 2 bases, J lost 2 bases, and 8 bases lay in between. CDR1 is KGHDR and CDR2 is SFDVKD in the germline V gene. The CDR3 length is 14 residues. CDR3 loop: CATSDYGGNYGYTF. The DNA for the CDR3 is TGTGCCACCAGTGATTATGGGGGCAACTATGGCTACACCTTC.

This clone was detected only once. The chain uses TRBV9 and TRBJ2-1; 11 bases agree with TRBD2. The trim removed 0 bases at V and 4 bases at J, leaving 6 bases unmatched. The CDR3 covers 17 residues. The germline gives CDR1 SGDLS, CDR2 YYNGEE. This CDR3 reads CASSVVAGGALYNEQFF. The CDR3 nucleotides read TGTGCCAGCAGCGTAGTAGCGGGAGGGGCCCTTTACAATGAGCAGTTCTTC.

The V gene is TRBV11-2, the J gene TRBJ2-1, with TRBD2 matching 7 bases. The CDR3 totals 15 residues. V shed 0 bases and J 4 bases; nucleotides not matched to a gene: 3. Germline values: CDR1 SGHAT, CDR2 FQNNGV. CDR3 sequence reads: CASSLESGVYNEQFF. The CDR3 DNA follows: TGTGCCAGCAGCTTAGAAAGCGGGGTTTACAATGAGCAGTTCTTC.

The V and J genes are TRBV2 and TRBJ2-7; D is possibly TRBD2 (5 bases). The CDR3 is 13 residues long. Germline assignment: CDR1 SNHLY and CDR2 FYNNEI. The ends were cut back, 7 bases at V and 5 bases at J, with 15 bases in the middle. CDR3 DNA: TGTGCCAGCATGGGTGGCGGGTTCCACGAGCAGTACTTC. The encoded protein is CASMGGGFHEQYF.